The table lists the clone carrying this T cell receptor beta chain with a few counts. Its target is not known. These data come from a study of regulatory T cells in long-lasting Graves disease. About the study: Antithyroid drug exposure in newly diagnosed Graves' patients had lasted under 3 months.

For TCR beta, libraries came from iRepertoire HTBI primers and Arm-PCR of CDR3 regions. Each CDR3 protein gets one entry after TCRdb re-called the multiplex PCR reads with MiXCR. The sample records 360,000 or so distinct CDR3 sequences, 10% to 15% being singletons. Sample time point: newly diagnosed GD, antithyroid drugs for less than 3 months. The authors made the TCR library using RNA they extracted from PBMCs. General study points: TRBV28, TRBJ1-2 and TRBJ2-5 were favored in persistent disease.

Trimming took 0 bases from V and 3 from J; bases not matched to a gene: 19. The germline V gene encodes CDR1 SGHVS and CDR2 FNYEAQ. CDR3 size: 20 residues. This same sample was also part of a study on T cells in Graves' hyperthyroidism and ophthalmopathy. That source adds: The primer set for the first-round RT-PCR of the TCR CDR3 was HTBI.

V usage is TRBV7-6 and J usage is TRBJ2-7; 8 bases line up with TRBD1. The receptor's source is a woman aged 18 to 35 with Graves disease. The specimen was peripheral blood mononuclear cells (PBMCs), collected at new diagnosis, from a patient treated with antithyroid drugs. The CDR3 coding sequence is TGTGCCAGCAGCTTAGCTCCTACTTCTGATTGGACAGGGAGCGACTACGAGCAGTACGTC. It yields the protein CASSLAPTSDWTGSDYEQYV.